This T cell receptor (beta chain) was identified during a study of radiotherapy plus CTLA-4 blockade in lung cancer. Only in-frame clones appear in the TCRdb table, and some are missing; sequencing was by immunoSEQ multiplex PCR. The sample includes about 43,000 clones, about 70% of them seen just once. Germline CDR1 and CDR2: SGHRS and YFSETQ. The ends were cut back, 0 bases at V and 5 bases at J, with 9 bases in the middle. The CDR3 extends over 14 amino acids. This chain joins TRBV5-1 and TRBJ2-1, with D possibly TRBD2 on 5 matching bases. Source: peripheral blood, taken from a patient treated with radiotherapy plus ipilimumab. The sequence was obtained from a human donor with non-small cell lung cancer who had a partial response to radiotherapy plus ipilimumab. CDR3 residues: CASSLAPADNEQFF. The CDR3 coding sequence is TGCGCCAGCAGCTTGGCCCCAGCGGACAATGAGCAGTTCTTC.